Listed below are T cell receptor beta chains from one sample, sequenced in a study of T cells in Graves' hyperthyroidism and ophthalmopathy. TCRdb independently ran MiXCR on the multiplex PCR reads; one entry per CDR3 protein. The sample lists approximately 400,000 distinct CDR3 sequences, approximately 12% occurring once. The sequencing sample was made of blood. Receptor source: a young man with Graves' hyperthyroidism that later progressed to Graves' ophthalmopathy. Each CDR3 is given with its conserved first and last residue. The order of the fields is D gene, V gene, clone size, J gene, CDR3 protein, CDR3 DNA. A D gene is named only where the DNA matches it firmly. Clone size is not always given. Where it is, it says once, few, many or a class for expanded clones.

D gene: -
V gene: TRBV10-1
clone size: few
J gene: TRBJ2-3
CDR3 protein: CASITSDTQYF
CDR3 DNA: TGCGCCAGCATAACTTCAGATACGCAGTATTTT

D gene: -
V gene: TRBV14
clone size: many
J gene: TRBJ2-3
CDR3 protein: CASSPNTDTQYF
CDR3 DNA: TGTGCCAGCAGCCCGAACACAGATACGCAGTATTTT

D gene: -
V gene: TRBV5-1
clone size: few
J gene: TRBJ1-2
CDR3 protein: CASSLGFKEASRFYGYTF
CDR3 DNA: TGCGCCAGCAGCTTGGGATTTAAAGAGGCCAGTCGTTTCTATGGCTACACCTTC

D gene: -
V gene: TRBV19
clone size: -
J gene: TRBJ2-7
CDR3 protein: CATGHLLGSYEQYF
CDR3 DNA: TGTGCCACCGGCCATCTGCTTGGATCCTACGAGCAGTACTTC

D gene: -
V gene: TRBV14
clone size: -
J gene: TRBJ1-1
CDR3 protein: CASSPPRGGTEAFF
CDR3 DNA: TGTGCCAGCAGCCCACCCCGTGGGGGTACTGAAGCTTTCTTT

D gene: -
V gene: TRBV2
clone size: many
J gene: TRBJ1-5
CDR3 protein: CASGLWVIGQPQHF
CDR3 DNA: TGTGCCAGCGGTCTTTGGGTGATCGGCCAGCCCCAGCATTTT

D gene: TRBD1
V gene: TRBV28
clone size: -
J gene: TRBJ1-1
CDR3 protein: CASSLQTGGAGGTEAFF
CDR3 DNA: TGTGCCAGCAGTTTACAGACAGGGGGGGCGGGGGGCACTGAAGCTTTCTTT

D gene: TRBD2
V gene: TRBV6-2/TRBV6-3
clone size: -
J gene: TRBJ2-1
CDR3 protein: CASSSLGTSGGNEQFF
CDR3 DNA: TGTGCCAGCAGTTCCCTCGGGACTAGCGGGGGCAATGAGCAGTTCTTC

D gene: -
V gene: TRBV9
clone size: many
J gene: TRBJ1-1
CDR3 protein: CASSPYGYHTEAFF
CDR3 DNA: TGTGCCAGCAGCCCCTACGGGTATCACACTGAAGCTTTCTTT

D gene: -
V gene: TRBV2
clone size: many
J gene: TRBJ1-1
CDR3 protein: CASRTDGDNTEAFF
CDR3 DNA: TGTGCCAGCAGGACGGACGGAGATAACACTGAAGCTTTCTTT

D gene: -
V gene: TRBV14
clone size: many
J gene: TRBJ2-7
CDR3 protein: CASSQDQRGFSYEQYF
CDR3 DNA: TGTGCCAGCAGCCAAGACCAGCGAGGTTTCTCCTACGAGCAGTACTTC

D gene: -
V gene: TRBV12-3/TRBV12-4
clone size: -
J gene: TRBJ1-2
CDR3 protein: CASSFVSGGGYTF
CDR3 DNA: TGTGCCAGCAGTTTCGTCTCGGGGGGTGGCTACACCTTC

D gene: TRBD1
V gene: TRBV20-1
clone size: many
J gene: TRBJ1-1
CDR3 protein: CSARDRGQGRNTEAFF
CDR3 DNA: TGCAGTGCTAGAGATCGGGGACAGGGTCGGAACACTGAAGCTTTCTTT

D gene: -
V gene: TRBV12-3/TRBV12-4
clone size: many
J gene: TRBJ2-3
CDR3 protein: CASNPGWGTDTQYF
CDR3 DNA: TGTGCCAGCAACCCAGGCTGGGGTACAGATACGCAGTATTTT

D gene: -
V gene: TRBV7-9
clone size: -
J gene: TRBJ2-3
CDR3 protein: CASSLQPGNQGPQYF
CDR3 DNA: TGTGCCAGCAGCTTGCAACCGGGAAATCAAGGGCCGCAGTATTTT

D gene: -
V gene: TRBV28
clone size: many
J gene: TRBJ1-5
CDR3 protein: CACGGSDSSNQPQHF
CDR3 DNA: TGTGCGTGTGGGGGCAGCGATTCTAGCAATCAGCCCCAGCATTTT

D gene: -
V gene: TRBV6-1
clone size: many
J gene: TRBJ1-1
CDR3 protein: CASRAGRTEAFF
CDR3 DNA: TGTGCCAGCAGGGCTGGGAGGACTGAAGCTTTCTTT

D gene: TRBD1
V gene: TRBV7-8
clone size: many
J gene: TRBJ1-5
CDR3 protein: CASSPRTGHSNQPQHF
CDR3 DNA: TGTGCCAGCAGCCCTCGGACAGGGCACAGCAATCAGCCCCAGCATTTT

D gene: -
V gene: TRBV13
clone size: many
J gene: TRBJ1-2
CDR3 protein: CASSLVYSSADGYTF
CDR3 DNA: TGTGCCAGCAGCTTAGTGTATAGCTCAGCGGACGGCTACACCTTC

D gene: TRBD1
V gene: TRBV27
clone size: -
J gene: TRBJ2-7
CDR3 protein: CASSPLGQGWYEQYF
CDR3 DNA: TGTGCCAGCAGCCCTCTCGGACAGGGCTGGTACGAGCAGTACTTC

D gene: -
V gene: TRBV19
clone size: few
J gene: TRBJ1-5
CDR3 protein: CANKQGNQPQHF
CDR3 DNA: TGTGCCAACAAACAGGGAAATCAGCCCCAGCATTTT

D gene: TRBD1
V gene: TRBV29-1
clone size: -
J gene: TRBJ2-3
CDR3 protein: CSVVDRGRGTDTQYF
CDR3 DNA: TGCAGCGTGGTTGACAGGGGGCGCGGCACAGATACGCAGTATTTT

D gene: -
V gene: TRBV20-1
clone size: many
J gene: TRBJ2-5
CDR3 protein: CSARDRGGTQETQYF
CDR3 DNA: TGCAGTGCTAGAGATCGAGGGGGAACTCAAGAGACCCAGTACTTC

D gene: -
V gene: TRBV5-1
clone size: many
J gene: TRBJ2-7
CDR3 protein: CASSGGGSPAEQYF
CDR3 DNA: TGCGCCAGCAGCGGTGGCGGATCCCCCGCCGAGCAGTACTTC

D gene: -
V gene: TRBV30
clone size: many
J gene: TRBJ1-1
CDR3 protein: CAWSGGLRTEAFF
CDR3 DNA: TGTGCCTGGAGTGGGGGGCTAAGGACTGAAGCTTTCTTT

D gene: -
V gene: TRBV12-3/TRBV12-4
clone size: -
J gene: TRBJ2-2
CDR3 protein: CASRIRGFTGELFF
CDR3 DNA: TGTGCCAGCCGCATCAGAGGATTCACCGGGGAGCTGTTTTTT

D gene: TRBD1
V gene: TRBV2
clone size: many
J gene: TRBJ2-5
CDR3 protein: CASSEGTGFETQYF
CDR3 DNA: TGTGCCAGCAGTGAGGGGACAGGATTTGAGACCCAGTACTTC

D gene: -
V gene: TRBV28
clone size: many
J gene: TRBJ2-7
CDR3 protein: CASRSSVKPYEQYF
CDR3 DNA: TGTGCCAGCAGATCGTCCGTCAAACCCTACGAGCAGTACTTC

D gene: TRBD1
V gene: TRBV7-8
clone size: many
J gene: TRBJ1-6
CDR3 protein: CASSSDRGRNSPLHF
CDR3 DNA: TGTGCCAGCAGCTCTGACAGGGGTCGGAATTCACCCCTCCACTTT

D gene: -
V gene: TRBV13
clone size: few
J gene: TRBJ2-1
CDR3 protein: CASRGFGGLTDNEQFF
CDR3 DNA: TGTGCCAGCAGGGGGTTTGGGGGACTGACGGACAATGAGCAGTTCTTC

D gene: -
V gene: TRBV18
clone size: many
J gene: TRBJ2-5
CDR3 protein: CASSPFVAARQETQYF
CDR3 DNA: TGTGCCAGCTCACCATTTGTAGCGGCGCGCCAAGAGACCCAGTACTTC

D gene: -
V gene: TRBV12-5
clone size: few
J gene: TRBJ2-1
CDR3 protein: CASGPGVEQFF
CDR3 DNA: TGTGCTAGTGGCCCCGGGGTGGAGCAGTTCTTC

D gene: -
V gene: TRBV6-1
clone size: few
J gene: TRBJ1-2
CDR3 protein: CASSQTEHYGYTF
CDR3 DNA: TGCGCCAGCAGCCAGACAGAGCACTATGGCTACACCTTC

D gene: -
V gene: TRBV7-8
clone size: many
J gene: TRBJ1-1
CDR3 protein: CASSLEAGTVNTEAFF
CDR3 DNA: TGTGCCAGCAGCTTAGAAGCCGGGACGGTGAACACTGAAGCTTTCTTT

D gene: -
V gene: TRBV11-3
clone size: many
J gene: TRBJ2-7
CDR3 protein: CASSGQQRAFSFEQYF
CDR3 DNA: TGTGCCAGCAGCGGTCAGCAGAGGGCTTTTTCGTTCGAGCAGTACTTC

D gene: TRBD1
V gene: TRBV20-1
clone size: few
J gene: TRBJ2-7
CDR3 protein: CSAREGTGAGYEQYF
CDR3 DNA: TGCAGTGCTAGAGAAGGGACAGGGGCTGGGTACGAGCAGTACTTC

D gene: TRBD1
V gene: TRBV5-1
clone size: many
J gene: TRBJ2-1
CDR3 protein: CASSLGTGLSSYNEQFF
CDR3 DNA: TGCGCCAGCAGCTTGGGGACAGGATTAAGCTCCTACAATGAGCAGTTCTTC

D gene: -
V gene: TRBV6-1
clone size: many
J gene: TRBJ1-4
CDR3 protein: CASQTTGAEKLFF
CDR3 DNA: TGTGCCAGCCAGACGACAGGTGCTGAAAAACTGTTTTTT

D gene: TRBD1
V gene: TRBV19
clone size: -
J gene: TRBJ2-2
CDR3 protein: CASSIDAGGWGELFF
CDR3 DNA: TGTGCCAGTAGTATAGACGCAGGGGGCTGGGGGGAGCTGTTTTTT

D gene: -
V gene: TRBV12-3/TRBV12-4
clone size: many
J gene: TRBJ1-1
CDR3 protein: CASSSKGTGMNTEAFF
CDR3 DNA: TGTGCCAGCAGTTCCAAGGGGACGGGGATGAACACTGAAGCTTTCTTT

D gene: -
V gene: TRBV5-1
clone size: -
J gene: TRBJ2-5
CDR3 protein: CASSLHHEETQYF
CDR3 DNA: TGCGCCAGCAGCTTGCATCACGAAGAGACCCAGTACTTC

D gene: TRBD2
V gene: TRBV5-1
clone size: few
J gene: TRBJ2-3
CDR3 protein: CASSLAVAGVITDTQYF
CDR3 DNA: TGCGCCAGCAGCTTGGCCGTAGCGGGGGTGATCACAGATACGCAGTATTTT

D gene: TRBD2
V gene: TRBV3-1
clone size: many
J gene: TRBJ2-1
CDR3 protein: CASSQERVAGGMYNEQFF
CDR3 DNA: TGTGCCAGCAGCCAAGAAAGGGTAGCGGGGGGGATGTACAATGAGCAGTTCTTC

D gene: TRBD1
V gene: TRBV12-3/TRBV12-4
clone size: many
J gene: TRBJ1-1
CDR3 protein: CASSPRGGMNTEAFF
CDR3 DNA: TGTGCCAGCAGTCCCAGGGGGGGCATGAACACTGAAGCTTTCTTT

D gene: -
V gene: TRBV30
clone size: many
J gene: TRBJ1-2
CDR3 protein: CAWSLNYGYTF
CDR3 DNA: TGTGCCTGGAGCTTAAACTATGGCTACACCTTC

D gene: -
V gene: TRBV5-5
clone size: -
J gene: TRBJ2-7
CDR3 protein: CASSPPLLIAEQYF
CDR3 DNA: TGTGCCAGCAGCCCCCCTCTGCTTATCGCCGAGCAGTACTTC

D gene: TRBD2
V gene: TRBV11-2
clone size: many
J gene: TRBJ2-1
CDR3 protein: CASSKTSGPLSYNEQFF
CDR3 DNA: TGTGCCAGCAGCAAAACTAGCGGGCCTCTCTCCTACAATGAGCAGTTCTTC

D gene: -
V gene: TRBV7-3
clone size: -
J gene: TRBJ1-1
CDR3 protein: CVSSPLKRGRIEAFF
CDR3 DNA: TGTGTCAGCAGCCCCCTAAAGAGGGGGAGAATTGAAGCTTTCTTT

D gene: -
V gene: TRBV3-1
clone size: many
J gene: TRBJ2-3
CDR3 protein: CASSPSGTTDTQYF
CDR3 DNA: TGTGCCAGCAGCCCATCAGGGACCACAGATACGCAGTATTTT

D gene: TRBD1
V gene: TRBV6-1
clone size: many
J gene: TRBJ1-2
CDR3 protein: CASSYTPGRGGDYGYTF
CDR3 DNA: TGTGCCAGCAGTTACACACCCGGGAGAGGGGGCGACTATGGCTACACCTTC

D gene: -
V gene: TRBV6-1
clone size: many
J gene: TRBJ2-7
CDR3 protein: CASRWSSNNYGQYF
CDR3 DNA: TGTGCCAGCCGATGGTCCTCCAATAACTACGGGCAGTACTTC

D gene: -
V gene: TRBV7-9
clone size: many
J gene: TRBJ2-2
CDR3 protein: CASSSTRANTGELFF
CDR3 DNA: TGTGCCAGCAGCTCTACAAGAGCGAACACCGGGGAGCTGTTTTTT

D gene: TRBD2
V gene: TRBV28
clone size: many
J gene: TRBJ2-7
CDR3 protein: CASSRLGLAGNEQYF
CDR3 DNA: TGTGCCAGCAGTAGACTGGGACTAGCGGGGAACGAGCAGTACTTC

D gene: -
V gene: TRBV9
clone size: many
J gene: TRBJ2-2
CDR3 protein: CASSAGDGGELFF
CDR3 DNA: TGTGCCAGCAGCGCCGGAGATGGCGGGGAGCTGTTTTTT

D gene: TRBD1
V gene: TRBV6-1
clone size: many
J gene: TRBJ2-7
CDR3 protein: CASREVRTGIHEQYF
CDR3 DNA: TGTGCCAGCAGGGAGGTGCGGACAGGGATCCACGAGCAGTACTTC

D gene: TRBD2
V gene: TRBV12-5
clone size: many
J gene: TRBJ2-1
CDR3 protein: CASGYFGGASLPMSNEQFF
CDR3 DNA: TGTGCTAGTGGTTATTTCGGGGGGGCTTCCCTACCTATGAGCAATGAGCAGTTCTTC

D gene: -
V gene: TRBV20-1
clone size: few
J gene: TRBJ2-5
CDR3 protein: CSANRPPETQYF
CDR3 DNA: TGCAGTGCCAATAGACCCCCGGAGACCCAGTACTTC

D gene: -
V gene: TRBV20-1
clone size: few
J gene: TRBJ1-4
CDR3 protein: CSAIGPPTNEKLFF
CDR3 DNA: TGCAGTGCTATCGGACCTCCAACTAATGAAAAACTGTTTTTT

D gene: TRBD1
V gene: TRBV5-1
clone size: few
J gene: TRBJ2-5
CDR3 protein: CASSFRGSAETQYF
CDR3 DNA: TGCGCCAGCAGCTTCAGGGGGTCGGCAGAGACCCAGTACTTC

D gene: TRBD2
V gene: TRBV12-3/TRBV12-4
clone size: many
J gene: TRBJ2-3
CDR3 protein: CAIRRAGGRDTQYF
CDR3 DNA: TGTGCCATCCGACGAGCGGGGGGGCGCGATACGCAGTATTTT